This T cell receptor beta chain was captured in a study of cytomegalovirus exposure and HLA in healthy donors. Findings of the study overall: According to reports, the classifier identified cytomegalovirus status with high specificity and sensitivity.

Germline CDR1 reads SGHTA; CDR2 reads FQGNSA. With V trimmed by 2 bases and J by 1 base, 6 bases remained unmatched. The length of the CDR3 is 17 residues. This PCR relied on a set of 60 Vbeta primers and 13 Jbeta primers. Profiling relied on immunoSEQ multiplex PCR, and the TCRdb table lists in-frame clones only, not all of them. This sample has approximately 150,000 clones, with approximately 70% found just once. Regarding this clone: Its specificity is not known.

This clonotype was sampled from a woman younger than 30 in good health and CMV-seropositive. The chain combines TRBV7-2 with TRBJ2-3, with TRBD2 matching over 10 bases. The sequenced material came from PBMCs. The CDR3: CASSLSWLAGGTDTQYF. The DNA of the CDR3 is TGTGCCAGCAGCTTATCATGGCTAGCGGGGGGCACAGATACGCAGTATTTT. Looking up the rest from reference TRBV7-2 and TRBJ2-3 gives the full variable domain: GAGVSQSPSNKVTEKGKDVELRCDPISGHTALYWYRQSLGQGLEFLIYFQGNSAPDKSGLPSDRFSAERTGGSVSTLTIQRTQQEDSAVYLCASSLSWLAGGTDTQYFGPGTRLTVL.